This T cell receptor (gamma chain) was profiled in a study of intestinal T cells in coeliac disease (dated by TCRdb to between 2020 and 2021). Some background on the complete study: Coeliac patients were found to be much younger than controls, with mean ages of about 15 versus 50 years recorded in the TRG cohort. The TCR-delta (TRD) cohort included duodenal biopsies from about eleven coeliac disease patients and about eleven non-coeliac controls. Duodenal biopsies from around 33 coeliac disease patients and 21 non-coeliac controls made up a second, larger TCR-gamma (TRG) cohort. Findings and caveats that apply to the study as a whole: TRD kmer-based clustering correctly classified all 20 or so biopsies in training, with a reported leave-one-out accuracy of 80% to 95%. TRG clustering correctly classified most of the roughly 54 biopsies (roughly 94%), with a reported leave-one-out accuracy of around 90%. It was not possible to tell repeated CDR3 amino acid sequences apart from PCR duplicates. A significant age difference was observed between coeliac and control groups, although significant classification was not yielded by an age-split analysis. FFPE-derived DNA was found to be relatively degraded, and loss of a proportion of TCR sequences in each sample was likely caused by this degradation.

A word on this clone: Its target antigen remains unknown. The record has no base qualities; no much larger clone is one base away.

Genomic DNA was extracted with the QIAamp DNA FFPE tissue kit from ten 5-um FFPE scrolls per case. To test whether coeliac disease could be classified from the TCR repertoire, the study used duodenal biopsies that were formalin-fixed paraffin-embedded, fully anonymised, and surplus to diagnostic needs. Libraries were built with multiplex PCR. Sequencer: Ion Torrent PGM. The LymphoTrack kit, which has primers carrying Illumina adapters, was used to amplify TRG repertoires from around 200 ng of biopsy DNA. TRG amplicons were purified with AMPure XP beads, quantified on a 2100 Bioanalyzer, and pooled equimolarly. TRG libraries were sequenced on an Ion PGM instrument. Concerning the study's data processing: Using FastX, any read was removed if more than 10% of its nucleotides had quality scores below the third quartile calculated per patient. IMGT/HighV-QUEST was used to align the reads, assigning V, D and J genes, identifying CDR3 regions and assessing functionality. After the sequences were translated into amino acids, every sequence predicted to be non-functional was thrown out. CDR3s were split into kmers, with and without positional annotation; kmer frequencies underwent PCA, and samples were clustered using all 1023 combinations of PCs 1-10. Classification was validated by leave-one-out cross-validation, re-optimising parameters on the remaining samples each time. Shannon diversity was computed with the vegan R package from repeated random subsamples equal to the lowest read count. The public reads were reprocessed by TCRdb using CATT, and rows of matching DNA were later combined. The V and J calls shown here were made by TCRdb, not taken from the authors' results. Counted in this sample were roughly 900 gamma-chain clones; 40% to 50% of them appeared once. 17% of the sample is held by the ten biggest clonotypes.

V and J are trimmed by 3 bases and 3 bases, and the gene matches miss 11 bases of the junction. Reading the germline V gene (reference sequence) gives CDR1 VTNTFY and CDR2 YDVSTARD. Measured from the cysteine to the phenylalanine, the CDR3 is 15 residues long. Only the CDR3 part of the read is kept: 45 bases, read in frame from the first base. The sample taken for sequencing was a duodenal biopsy. This chain joins TRGV3 to TRGJ1 or TRGJ2. The TCR sequence derives from a human donor with celiac disease. The encoded CDR3 is CATWDGFLSYYKKLF. DNA sequence: TGTGCCACCTGGGACGGGTTCCTTTCTTATTATAAGAAACTCTTT.